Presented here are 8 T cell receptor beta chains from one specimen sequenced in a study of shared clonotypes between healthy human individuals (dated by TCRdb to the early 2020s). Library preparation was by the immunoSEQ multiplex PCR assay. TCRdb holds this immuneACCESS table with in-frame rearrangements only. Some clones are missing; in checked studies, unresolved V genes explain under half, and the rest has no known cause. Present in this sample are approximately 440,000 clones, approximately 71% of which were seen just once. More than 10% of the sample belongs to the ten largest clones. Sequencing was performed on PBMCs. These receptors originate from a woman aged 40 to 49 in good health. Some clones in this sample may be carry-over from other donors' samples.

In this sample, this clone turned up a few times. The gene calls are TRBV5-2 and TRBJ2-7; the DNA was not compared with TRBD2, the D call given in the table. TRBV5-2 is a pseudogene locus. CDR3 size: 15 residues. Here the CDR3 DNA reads TGTGCCAGCAGTTTCCTCCGCTACTCACCCTACGAGCAGTACTTC. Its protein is CASSFLRYSPYEQYF.

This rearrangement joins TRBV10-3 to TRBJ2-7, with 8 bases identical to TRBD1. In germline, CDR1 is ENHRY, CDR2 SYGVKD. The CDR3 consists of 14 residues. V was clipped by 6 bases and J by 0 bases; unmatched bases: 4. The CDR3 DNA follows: TGTGCCATCAGCTCAGGGGGCGACTCCTACGAGCAGTACTTC. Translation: CAISSGGDSYEQYF.

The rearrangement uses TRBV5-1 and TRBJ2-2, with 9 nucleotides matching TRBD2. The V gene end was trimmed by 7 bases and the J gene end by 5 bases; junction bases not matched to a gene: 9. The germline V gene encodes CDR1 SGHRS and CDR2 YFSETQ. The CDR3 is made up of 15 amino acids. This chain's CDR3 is CASSTGTSKTGELFF. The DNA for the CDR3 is TGCGCCAGCTCAACCGGGACTAGCAAGACCGGGGAGCTGTTTTTT.

The CDR3 here is CAISDPRYGRVTDTQYF. For the CDR3, the DNA is TGTGCCATCAGTGATCCACGATACGGTCGCGTCACAGATACGCAGTATTTT. The chain joins TRBV10-3 to TRBJ2-3; D is unclear. CDR3 length: 17 residues. V dropped 3 bases and J dropped 2 bases, with 18 bases sitting between them. CDR1 ENHRY and CDR2 SYGVKD come from the germline V gene.

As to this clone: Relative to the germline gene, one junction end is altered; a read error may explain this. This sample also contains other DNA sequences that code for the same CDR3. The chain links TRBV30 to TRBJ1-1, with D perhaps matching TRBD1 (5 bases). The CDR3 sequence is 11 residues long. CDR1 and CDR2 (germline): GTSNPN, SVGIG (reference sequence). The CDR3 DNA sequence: TGTGCCTGGAGGGACATGACTGAGGCTCTCTTT. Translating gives CAWRDMTEALF. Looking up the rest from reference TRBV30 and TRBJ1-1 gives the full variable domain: SQTIHQWPATLVQPVGSPLSLECTVEGTSNPNLYWYRQAAGRGLQLLFYSVGIGQISSEVPQNLSASRPQDRQFILSSKKLLLSDSGFYLCAWRDMTEALFGQGTRLTVV.

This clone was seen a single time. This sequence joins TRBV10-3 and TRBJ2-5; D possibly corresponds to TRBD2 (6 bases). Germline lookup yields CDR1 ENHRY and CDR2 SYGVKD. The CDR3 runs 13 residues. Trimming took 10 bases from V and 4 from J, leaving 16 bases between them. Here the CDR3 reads CASTGLPTETQYF. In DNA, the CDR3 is TGTGCCAGTACGGGACTTCCGACAGAGACCCAGTACTTC.

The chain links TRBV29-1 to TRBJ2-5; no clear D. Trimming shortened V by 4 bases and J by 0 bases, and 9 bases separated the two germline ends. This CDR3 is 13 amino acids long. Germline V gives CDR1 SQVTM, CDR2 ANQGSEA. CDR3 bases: TGCAGCGTTGTTGCAGATAACCAAGAGACCCAGTACTTC. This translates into CSVVADNQETQYF.

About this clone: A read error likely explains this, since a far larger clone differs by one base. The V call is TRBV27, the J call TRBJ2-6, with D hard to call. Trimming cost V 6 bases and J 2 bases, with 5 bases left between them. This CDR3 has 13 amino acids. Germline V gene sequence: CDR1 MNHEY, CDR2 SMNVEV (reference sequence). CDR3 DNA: TGTGCCAGCAGCTTCGCTGGGGCCAACGTCCTGACTTTC. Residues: CASSFAGANVLTF.